These 23 T cell receptor beta chains originate from one sample sequenced in a study of blood T cell repertoires in COVID-19. Data came from immunoSEQ multiplex PCR; TCRdb stores just in-frame clones and leaves some out. The sample shows 95,000 to 150,000 clones, roughly 83% of them seen only once. Sequences were obtained from peripheral blood. The receptor source for this set is a human donor in a cohort sampled during active COVID-19.

This clone appeared a few times. The V and J genes are TRBV7-2 and TRBJ1-3; D call uncertain. V lost 3 bases and J 9 bases, leaving 9 bases between the germline ends. This CDR3 region has 12 residues. CDR1 and CDR2 (germline): SGHTA, FQGNSA. DNA for the CDR3: TGTGCCAGCAGCTTGACCCGGGGCACCATATATTTT. Its translation is CASSLTRGTIYF.

The chain couples TRBV28 to TRBJ2-3; 9 nucleotides agree with TRBD1. The CDR3 has 14 amino acids. Per germline, CDR1 MDHEN and CDR2 SYDVKM. V lost 4 bases, J lost 5 bases, and 4 bases stayed unmatched. In nucleotides, the CDR3 is TGTGCCAGCAGTTCCAGGACAGGGGTAGATACGCAGTATTTT. It specifies CASSSRTGVDTQYF.

The J gene is TRBJ2-5, the V gene TRBV7-8; TRBD2 might be the D (9 bases). The CDR3 is 17 amino acids. Trimming took off 0 bases at V and 7 bases at J, with 21 bases between the two ends. Germline V gene sequence: CDR1 SGHVS, CDR2 FQNEAQ. CDR3 sequence reads: CASSLAGRRGGTGTQYF. As DNA, the CDR3 is TGTGCCAGCAGCTTAGCGGGACGGCGGGGGGGGACAGGGACCCAGTACTTC. Variable domain in full (rest from reference TRBV7-8 and TRBJ2-5): GAGVSQSPRYKVAKRGQDVALRCDPISGHVSLFWYQQALGQGPEFLTYFQNEAQLDKSGLPSDRFFAERPEGSVSTLKIQRTQQEDSAVYLCASSLAGRRGGTGTQYFGPGTRLLVL.

The chain joins TRBV6-5 to TRBJ1-2, with D possibly TRBD1 on 6 matching bases. CDR3 length equals 13 residues. V lost 2 bases and J 3 bases, leaving 7 bases between the germline ends. Germline V lookup: CDR1 MNHEY, CDR2 SVGAGI. The CDR3 loop is CASSYDRHYGYTF. The CDR3, as DNA: TGTGCCAGCAGTTACGACAGGCACTATGGCTACACCTTC.

This chain links TRBV12-3 or TRBV12-4 with TRBJ2-5; D is uncertain. The V gene lost 2 bases and the J gene lost 7 bases, with 5 bases spanning the gap. This CDR3 has 11 amino acids. The CDR3 is CASSLLATQYF. CDR3 in DNA: TGTGCCAGCAGTTTACTGGCGACCCAGTACTTC.

The V call is TRBV2, the J call TRBJ2-3, with 10 bases that match TRBD2. Germline V gene lookup returns CDR1 SNHLY and CDR2 FYNNEI. The V and J ends lost 3 bases and 6 bases, in that order; junction bases with no gene match: 15. The CDR3 length is 18 residues. The CDR3 DNA is TGTGCCAGCAGTGACCCGGCCCCTATACTAGCGGGACTTGATACGCAGTATTTT. It translates to CASSDPAPILAGLDTQYF.

The chain links TRBV4-1 to TRBJ1-6; the D is unclear. V was clipped by 1 base and J by 7 bases, with 11 bases between them. The length of the CDR3 is 15 residues. Germline CDR1 reads MGHRA; CDR2 reads YSYEKL. The CDR3 reads CASSQVLAVNSPLHF. The CDR3 DNA reads TGCGCCAGCAGCCAAGTGCTGGCTGTAAATTCACCCCTCCACTTT.

This chain connects TRBV14 to TRBJ2-1; TRBD2 agrees at 9 bases. The V segment lost 4 bases and the J segment 5 bases; nucleotides outside the gene matches: 6. Per the germline V gene, CDR1 is SGHDN and CDR2 is FVKESK. The CDR3 extends over 15 amino acids. The CDR3 DNA reads TGTGCCAGCAGCCGCAAAGGACTAGCGAACAATGAGCAGTTCTTC. Residues: CASSRKGLANNEQFF.

This chain joins TRBV7-2 and TRBJ2-1; TRBD2 agrees at 7 bases. From germline, CDR1 is SGHTA and CDR2 FQGNSA. V shed 7 bases and J 3 bases; nucleotides not matched to a gene: 9. The length of the CDR3 is 15 residues. The CDR3 is CASTPSGANYNEQFF. The CDR3 nucleotides read TGTGCCAGCACCCCTAGCGGAGCTAACTACAATGAGCAGTTCTTC.

The chain combines TRBV6-5 with TRBJ2-3, with D unclear. V was cut by 6 bases and J by 0 bases, with 13 bases left in between. Per germline, CDR1 MNHEY and CDR2 SVGAGI. The CDR3 consists of 15 residues. The CDR3 here is CASSQEQLSTDTQYF. DNA for the CDR3: TGTGCCAGCAGCCAAGAACAGCTGAGCACAGATACGCAGTATTTT.

This clone came up a few times. The chain employs TRBV5-3 and TRBJ2-7; TRBD1 matches at 9 bases. TRBV5-3 has ORF status, its function being uncertain. This CDR3 contains 13 residues. V lost 3 bases and J lost 6; bases outside the gene matches: 4. CDR3 amino acids: CARSSGQGSEQYF. The CDR3, as DNA: TGTGCCAGAAGCTCGGGACAGGGTTCCGAGCAGTACTTC.

The chain uses TRBV7-9 and TRBJ1-6; TRBD1 matches at 8 bases. The germline gives CDR1 SEHNR, CDR2 FQNEAQ (reference sequence). This CDR3 has 17 amino acids. Germline trimming cut 5 bases from V and 8 bases from J; bases unmatched to any gene: 14. The CDR3 is CASSPGWRDRIYSPLHF. In DNA, the CDR3 is TGTGCCAGCAGCCCCGGGTGGCGGGACAGGATTTATTCACCCCTCCACTTT.

This clone was found once. This sequence joins TRBV6-2 or TRBV6-3 and TRBJ2-3; TRBD2 matches 11 bases. CDR1 is MNHEY and CDR2 is SVGEGT in the germline V gene. The CDR3 has 15 amino acids. Trimming removed 0 bases from V and 4 bases from J; junction bases left unmatched: 0. CDR3: CASSYSSGRADTQYF. DNA of the CDR3: TGTGCCAGCAGTTACTCTAGCGGGAGGGCAGATACGCAGTATTTT.

This clone was counted a single time. The V gene is TRBV4-1, the J gene TRBJ2-5, with D tentatively TRBD2 (6 bases). Germline CDR1 and CDR2: MGHRA and YSYEKL. Trimming left V 3 bases short and J 4 bases short, with 9 bases between. The length of the CDR3 is 13 residues. CDR3 DNA: TGCGCCAGCAGCCAGGGGGGAATAGAGACCCAGTACTTC. It codes for CASSQGGIETQYF.

This chain joins TRBV11-2 and TRBJ2-1, with TRBD2 matching over 9 bases. V lost 4 bases to trimming and J lost 2 bases; unmatched junction nucleotides: 0. Germline V gives CDR1 SGHAT, CDR2 FQNNGV. The CDR3 covers 14 residues. The CDR3: CASSWTSAYNEQFF. DNA for the CDR3: TGTGCCAGCAGCTGGACTAGCGCCTACAATGAGCAGTTCTTC.

The chain combines TRBV9 with TRBJ1-6; tentatively, D is TRBD1 (5 bases). Trimming removed 3 bases at V and 10 bases at J, with 14 bases between. The CDR3 extends over 14 amino acids. CDR1 and CDR2 (germline): SGDLS, YYNGEE. CDR3 DNA sequence: TGTGCCAGCAGCGAACAGGTGGTCGGCTCACCCCTCCACTTT. Translated: CASSEQVVGSPLHF.

The rearrangement joins TRBV5-4 to TRBJ2-7; TRBD2 matches at 14 bases. In germline, CDR1 is SGHNT, CDR2 YYREEE (reference sequence). The length of the CDR3 is 17 residues. After removal of 0 bases from V and 4 bases from J, the junction contained 6 bases not matched to a gene. The CDR3 nucleotides are TGTGCCAGCAGCTTGGGGGGACTAGCGGGAGTTGGGTACGAGCAGTACTTC. This encodes CASSLGGLAGVGYEQYF. Combining the CDR3 with reference TRBV5-4 and TRBJ2-7 gives the whole variable domain ETGVTQSPTHLIKTRGQQVTLRCSSQSGHNTVSWYQQALGQGPQFIFQYYREEENGRGNFPPRFSGLQFPNYSSELNVNALELDDSALYLCASSLGGLAGVGYEQYFGPGTRLTVT.

The chain has TRBV7-8 and TRBJ2-1, with 10 bases that match TRBD2. Trimming took 5 bases from V and 2 from J; bases not matched to a gene: 6. Germline V lookup: CDR1 SGHVS, CDR2 FQNEAQ. This CDR3 has 16 amino acids. The CDR3 DNA follows: TGTGCCAGCAGCGTGCTAGCGGGAGTAACCTACAATGAGCAGTTCTTC. Encoded protein: CASSVLAGVTYNEQFF.

This chain uses TRBV6-5 with TRBJ2-3, with D possibly matching TRBD2 (5 bases). CDR1 is MNHEY and CDR2 is SVGAGI in the germline V gene. Trimming left V 2 bases short and J 7 bases short, with 13 bases between. The CDR3 consists of 14 residues. The DNA of the CDR3 is TGTGCCAGCAGTTACGGAGGCGGCCGCAATACGCAGTATTTT. Translation: CASSYGGGRNTQYF.

The CDR3 protein is CASSRGGSSLAKNIQYF. The DNA of the CDR3 is TGTGCCAGCAGCCGAGGCGGCAGTTCACTAGCCAAAAACATTCAGTACTTC. V is TRBV11-3 and J is TRBJ2-4; D is uncertain. Germline V gives CDR1 SGHNT, CDR2 YENEEA. Trimming cost V 5 bases and J 0 bases, with 17 bases left between them. The CDR3 has 17 amino acids.

This clone was observed a handful of times. The V and J genes are TRBV9 and TRBJ2-7; 7 nucleotides line up with TRBD2. This CDR3 contains 17 residues. Germline CDR1 and CDR2: SGDLS and YYNGEE. With V trimmed by 0 bases and J by 8 bases, 17 bases remained unmatched. CDR3 region: CASSVEGGRQASGKQYF. The DNA of the CDR3 is TGTGCCAGCAGCGTAGAGGGAGGGAGGCAGGCGTCTGGAAAGCAGTACTTC.

The J gene is TRBJ1-1, the V gene TRBV4-1; D not certain. Germline V lookup: CDR1 MGHRA, CDR2 YSYEKL. V was shortened by 3 bases and J by 1 base, with 12 bases between the two germline ends. CDR3 length: 15 amino acids. The chain's CDR3 is CASSQREAENTEAFF. In DNA form, the CDR3 reads TGCGCCAGCAGCCAGCGTGAGGCAGAGAACACTGAAGCTTTCTTT.

This chain links TRBV11-2 with TRBJ2-3; D is uncertain. Germline V lookup: CDR1 SGHAT, CDR2 FQNNGV. The CDR3 spans 12 residues. V lost 5 bases and J 5 bases, leaving 8 bases between the germline ends. The CDR3 nucleotides read TGTGCCAGCAGCGCATCTAGAGATACGCAGTATTTT. Amino acid sequence: CASSASRDTQYF.